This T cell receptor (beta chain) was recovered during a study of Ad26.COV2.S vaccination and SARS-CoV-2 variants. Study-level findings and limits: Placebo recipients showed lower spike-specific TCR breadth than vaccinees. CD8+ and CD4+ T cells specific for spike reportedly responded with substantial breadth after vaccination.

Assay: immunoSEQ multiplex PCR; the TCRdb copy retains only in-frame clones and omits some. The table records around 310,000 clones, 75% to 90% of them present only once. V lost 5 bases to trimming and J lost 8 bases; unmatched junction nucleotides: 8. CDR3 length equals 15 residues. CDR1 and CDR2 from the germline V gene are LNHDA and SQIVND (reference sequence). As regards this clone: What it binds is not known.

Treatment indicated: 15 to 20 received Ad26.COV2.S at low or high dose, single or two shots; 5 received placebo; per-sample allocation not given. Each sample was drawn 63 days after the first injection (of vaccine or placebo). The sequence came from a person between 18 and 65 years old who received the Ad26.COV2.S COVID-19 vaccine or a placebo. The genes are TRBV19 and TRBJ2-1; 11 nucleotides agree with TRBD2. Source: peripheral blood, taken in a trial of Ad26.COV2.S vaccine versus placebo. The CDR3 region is CASSLTSGEGYEQFF. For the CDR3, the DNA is TGTGCCAGTAGTCTGACTAGCGGGGAAGGATATGAGCAGTTCTTC. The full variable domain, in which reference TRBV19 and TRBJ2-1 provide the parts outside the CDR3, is DGGITQSPKYLFRKEGQNVTLSCEQNLNHDAMYWYRQDPGQGLRLIYYSQIVNDFQKGDIAEGYSVSREKKESFPLTVTSAQKNPTAFYLCASSLTSGEGYEQFFGPGTRLTVL.